A single sample is the source of the 28 T cell receptor beta chains below, sequenced in a study of Graves' ophthalmopathy and Graves' hyperthyroidism. The TCR beta CDR3 regions underwent amplification from RNA transcripts. The library came from an HTBI-primed first-round RT-PCR and a second-round multiplex PCR. TCRdb re-called the multiplex PCR reads through MiXCR, storing one row per CDR3 protein. In the table there are hundreds of thousands of distinct CDR3 sequences, roughly 20% of which are singletons. Sequencing input: peripheral blood. The receptors derive from a woman aged 18-30 years with stable Graves' hyperthyroidism.

This clonotype was picked up many times. V gene TRBV12-3 or TRBV12-4 combines with J gene TRBJ1-6; no clear D. This CDR3 spans 13 amino acids. V shed 0 bases and J shed 6 bases, with 3 bases lying between them. The CDR3 protein is CASSLALNSPLHF. The CDR3 DNA sequence: TGTGCCAGCAGTTTAGCGCTTAATTCACCCCTCCACTTT.

This clonotype showed up just a few times. J is TRBJ1-1 and V is TRBV18; D is unresolved. Germline CDR1 and CDR2: KGHSH and LQKENI. The CDR3 is made up of 15 amino acids. V was clipped by 0 bases and J by 6 bases, with 14 bases between them. The CDR3 loop reads CASSPPGILRAEAFF. The DNA for the CDR3 is TGTGCCAGCTCACCACCGGGAATATTAAGGGCTGAAGCTTTCTTT.

The chain uses TRBV6-1 and TRBJ1-5, with 7 bases matching TRBD1. Looked up from germline, CDR1 is MNHNS and CDR2 is SASEGT. The J segment lost 0 bases and the V segment lost 5 bases, leaving 7 bases of the junction unmatched. The CDR3 runs to 16 residues. CDR3 sequence: CASSLGQLYSNQPQHF. The CDR3 nucleotides read TGTGCCAGCAGTCTGGGACAGCTTTATAGCAATCAGCCCCAGCATTTT.

This clonotype was recorded many times. The chain has TRBV28 and TRBJ2-7; D not resolved. The CDR3 runs 13 residues. The germline CDR1 and CDR2 sequences are MDHEN and SYDVKM. V shed 6 bases and J shed 2 bases, with 11 bases lying between them. The CDR3 spells CASSSPSAYEQYF. The CDR3 DNA follows: TGTGCCAGCAGCTCACCGTCCGCCTACGAGCAGTACTTC. Combining the CDR3 with reference TRBV28 and TRBJ2-7 gives the whole variable domain DVKVTQSSRYLVKRTGEKVFLECVQDMDHENMFWYRQDPGLGLRLIYFSYDVKMKEKGDIPEGYSVSREKKERFSLILESASTNQTSMYLCASSSPSAYEQYFGPGTRLTVT.

This clonotype was picked up many times. This chain links TRBV7-2 with TRBJ1-6; D is undetermined. This CDR3 comprises 14 residues. Between the trimmed V and J ends, which lost 5 bases and 7 bases, there was a span of 12 bases. Germline V gene lookup returns CDR1 SGHTA and CDR2 FQGNSA. DNA for the CDR3: TGTGCCAGCAGCACCTCCCGGTCGAATTCACCCCTCCACTTT. Translating it yields CASSTSRSNSPLHF.

This clonotype was detected ten times or more. Here the CDR3 DNA reads TGTGCCAGCAGTCCCTGGACAGGCCAAGAGACCCAGTACTTC. Translation: CASSPWTGQETQYF. The chain recombines TRBV12-3 or TRBV12-4 with TRBJ2-5; the match to TRBD1 covers 7 bases. Trimming took 5 bases from V and 1 from J; bases not matched to a gene: 4. This CDR3 spans 14 amino acids.

The V call is TRBV7-9, the J call TRBJ1-6; the D is unclear. Germline V gives CDR1 SEHNR, CDR2 FQNEAQ (reference sequence). The CDR3 runs to 14 residues. Deletions cut 7 bases from V and 0 bases from J, with 7 bases between. CDR3 sequence reads: CASKTSSYNSPLHF. The CDR3 bases are TGTGCCAGCAAGACGAGCTCCTATAATTCACCCCTCCACTTT.

This clonotype has more than one count but fewer than ten. J is TRBJ1-1 and V is TRBV3-1; no clear D gene. The germline CDR1 and CDR2 sequences are LGHDT and YNNKEL (reference sequence). V lost 4 bases to trimming and J lost 11 bases, with 14 bases between them. This CDR3 spans 12 amino acids. The DNA of the CDR3 is TGTGCCAGCAGCCCCCGGGCAGACGAGGCTTTCTTT. It translates to CASSPRADEAFF.

This clonotype occurred a few times. The CDR3 spells CASSLTMTALGGEAFF. CDR3 nucleotides: TGCGCCAGCAGCTTAACGATGACAGCCCTGGGAGGTGAAGCTTTCTTT. The V gene is TRBV5-1, the J gene TRBJ1-1; a possible D gene is TRBD1 (5 bases). Germline CDR1 SGHRS, CDR2 YFSETQ. This CDR3 has 16 residues. V was trimmed by 2 bases and J by 7 bases, leaving 21 bases between them.

This chain connects TRBV12-3 or TRBV12-4 to TRBJ1-2, with D perhaps matching TRBD1 (6 bases). The CDR3 is made up of 13 amino acids. Trimming shortened V by 7 bases and J by 6 bases, and 15 bases separated the two germline ends. In DNA, the CDR3 is TGTGCCAGCACCGAGGGGGTTTACGATGGCTACACCTTC. Translating gives CASTEGVYDGYTF.

The V and J genes are TRBV6-5 and TRBJ2-7, with unresolved D. The CDR3 length is 12 residues. The germline V gene encodes CDR1 MNHEY and CDR2 SVGAGI. Trimming stripped 7 bases from V and 5 bases from J, with 12 bases between. CDR3 in amino acids: CASTSGIHEQYF. The CDR3, as DNA: TGTGCCAGCACTTCGGGTATCCACGAGCAGTACTTC.

This clonotype has a handful of counts. The chain has TRBV29-1 and TRBJ1-5, with D possibly matching TRBD1 (5 bases). The V gene's germline CDR1 is SQVTM and CDR2 ANQGSEA. V dropped 4 bases and J dropped 1 base, with 8 bases sitting between them. The CDR3 is 13 residues long. The CDR3 region has the DNA TGCAGCGTTGCTGACAGCAGCAATCAGCCCCAGCATTTT. Protein sequence: CSVADSSNQPQHF.

The chain employs TRBV12-3 or TRBV12-4 and TRBJ1-2, with a tentative D call TRBD1 (6 bases). The CDR3 runs 14 residues. V was clipped by 6 bases and J by 8 bases, with 19 bases between them. CDR3 DNA: TGTGCCAGCAGCATGACCCAGGGGTCAGACGGCTACACCTTC. Its translation is CASSMTQGSDGYTF.

This clonotype was found many times. This sequence joins TRBV5-1 and TRBJ2-7; D might be TRBD1 (6 bases). There are 14 residues in the CDR3. Germline CDR1 SGHRS, CDR2 YFSETQ. V was trimmed by 2 bases and J by 2 bases, leaving 11 bases between them. CDR3 coding DNA: TGCGCCAGCAGCTTTATGACAGGTACCTACGAGCAGTACTTC. Encoded protein: CASSFMTGTYEQYF.

In its sample, this clonotype was seen many times. This chain uses TRBV19 with TRBJ2-7, with 9 bases matching TRBD1. The CDR3 runs to 16 residues. V was clipped by 7 bases and J by 2 bases; unmatched bases: 12. Germline assignment: CDR1 LNHDA and CDR2 SQIVND (reference sequence). CDR3 residues: CASTSPRDREAYEQYF. CDR3 coding DNA: TGTGCCAGTACATCTCCCCGGGACAGGGAAGCCTACGAGCAGTACTTC. Full variable domain (missing parts from reference TRBV19 and TRBJ2-7): DGGITQSPKYLFRKEGQNVTLSCEQNLNHDAMYWYRQDPGQGLRLIYYSQIVNDFQKGDIAEGYSVSREKKESFPLTVTSAQKNPTAFYLCASTSPRDREAYEQYFGPGTRLTVT.

V and J are TRBV12-3 or TRBV12-4 and TRBJ2-5; D might be TRBD1 (5 bases). Trimming took 5 bases from V and 9 from J, leaving 16 bases between them. The CDR3 is made up of 13 amino acids. CDR3 region: CASSGANRLAQYF. CDR3 DNA sequence: TGTGCCAGCAGTGGAGCAAACAGGTTGGCCCAGTACTTC.

The rearrangement uses TRBV28 and TRBJ1-3, with D unclear. Trimming removed 6 bases at V and 2 bases at J, with 17 bases between. This CDR3 contains 16 residues. Germline loops: CDR1 MDHEN, CDR2 SYDVKM. The CDR3 here is CASSYIGGRAGNTIYF. The CDR3, as DNA: TGTGCCAGCAGCTATATCGGAGGGAGGGCTGGAAACACCATATATTTT.

This clonotype was found many times. This chain uses TRBV5-8 with TRBJ2-5; D ambiguous. V dropped 3 bases and J dropped 4 bases, with 13 bases sitting between them. The length of the CDR3 is 14 residues. Germline V lookup: CDR1 SGHTS, CDR2 YDEGEE. CDR3 sequence: CASSWTVRGETQYF. CDR3 nucleotides: TGTGCCAGCAGCTGGACGGTCAGAGGAGAGACCCAGTACTTC.

This clonotype was picked up many times. V is TRBV6-1 and J is TRBJ1-1; D call uncertain. This CDR3 region has 13 residues. Trimming removed 2 bases at V and 5 bases at J, with 9 bases between. From germline, CDR1 is MNHNS and CDR2 SASEGT. CDR3 nucleotide sequence: TGTGCCAGCAGTGAATTTAGTCGAACTGAAGCTTTCTTT. Translation: CASSEFSRTEAFF.

This clonotype was detected ten times or more. The rearrangement uses TRBV6-5 and TRBJ1-1, with 12 bases aligning to TRBD1. The germline V gene has CDR1 MNHEY and CDR2 SVGAGI. The CDR3 consists of 17 residues. Germline trimming cut 2 bases from V and 4 bases from J; bases unmatched to any gene: 8. The CDR3 coding sequence is TGTGCCAGCAGTTACCGCGGGACAGGGGGCGGAGGCACTGAAGCTTTCTTT. This encodes CASSYRGTGGGGTEAFF.

This clonotype was recorded many times. The V gene is TRBV2, the J gene TRBJ1-5, with 8 positions matching TRBD1. This CDR3 comprises 13 residues. CDR1 SNHLY and CDR2 FYNNEI come from the germline V gene. The J segment lost 7 bases and the V segment lost 6 bases, leaving 5 bases of the junction unmatched. In DNA form, the CDR3 reads TGTGCCAGCAGATGGACAGGGAGGCAGCCCCAGCATTTT. Amino acid sequence: CASRWTGRQPQHF.

This chain joins TRBV6-5 and TRBJ1-1, with 7 bases identical to TRBD1. Looked up from germline, CDR1 is MNHEY and CDR2 is SVGAGI. The V gene end was trimmed by 4 bases and the J gene end by 12 bases; junction bases not matched to a gene: 8. The CDR3 runs 12 residues. CDR3 coding DNA: TGTGCCAGCAGTTTTCTCGACAGGGTGACTTTCTTT. It specifies CASSFLDRVTFF.

This clonotype has just one count. The CDR3: CASSIAPASYGYTF. The CDR3 DNA is TGTGCCAGTAGTATAGCCCCGGCTAGCTATGGCTACACCTTC. The V and J genes are TRBV19 and TRBJ1-2; D is unclear. The germline CDR1 and CDR2 sequences are LNHDA and SQIVND (reference sequence). Trimming removed 1 base at V and 4 bases at J, with 10 bases between. This CDR3 spans 14 amino acids.

This clonotype was recorded at least ten times. This sequence joins TRBV19 and TRBJ2-7, with 10 bases fitting TRBD2. Trimming took 8 bases from V and 2 from J; bases not matched to a gene: 6. CDR1 and CDR2 (germline): LNHDA, SQIVND (reference sequence). The CDR3 runs 14 residues. The CDR3: CASHASGRAYEQYF. DNA for the CDR3: TGTGCCAGTCACGCGAGCGGGAGGGCCTACGAGCAGTACTTC.

The V gene is TRBV19, the J gene TRBJ1-5; D remains unclear. V shed 3 bases and J shed 5 bases, with 8 bases lying between them. Germline V gene sequence: CDR1 LNHDA, CDR2 SQIVND (reference sequence). This CDR3 is 13 amino acids long. CDR3 nucleotides: TGTGCCAGTAGTATTAGCACCTATCAGCCCCAGCATTTT. Its translation: CASSISTYQPQHF.

This clonotype was picked up many times. This rearrangement joins TRBV9 to TRBJ1-3; unclear D gene. This CDR3 region has 16 residues. Germline assignment: CDR1 SGDLS and CDR2 YYNGEE. The ends were cut back, 0 bases at V and 5 bases at J, with 15 bases in the middle. The DNA of the CDR3 is TGTGCCAGCAGCGTAGACGCGACCCAAGGAAGAAACACCATATATTTT. This codes for CASSVDATQGRNTIYF.

There are many counts of this clonotype. V and J are TRBV20-1 and TRBJ2-2; TRBD2 aligns across 8 bases. CDR1 and CDR2 (germline): DFQATT, SNEGSKA (reference sequence). The ends lost 0 bases at V and 0 bases at J; junction bases unmatched: 12. This CDR3 has 19 amino acids. The CDR3 DNA follows: TGCAGTGCTAGAGATATGTGGGCGGTAGCGGGGCCGAACACCGGGGAGCTGTTTTTT. Translation gives CSARDMWAVAGPNTGELFF.

This clonotype was seen ten or more times. This chain connects TRBV12-3 or TRBV12-4 to TRBJ1-1; TRBD1 matches 8 bases. Trimming took 9 bases from V and 0 from J; bases not matched to a gene: 6. The CDR3 totals 14 residues. CDR3 residues: CASSGQELNTEAFF. In DNA, the CDR3 is TGTGCCAGTTCGGGACAGGAGCTGAACACTGAAGCTTTCTTT.